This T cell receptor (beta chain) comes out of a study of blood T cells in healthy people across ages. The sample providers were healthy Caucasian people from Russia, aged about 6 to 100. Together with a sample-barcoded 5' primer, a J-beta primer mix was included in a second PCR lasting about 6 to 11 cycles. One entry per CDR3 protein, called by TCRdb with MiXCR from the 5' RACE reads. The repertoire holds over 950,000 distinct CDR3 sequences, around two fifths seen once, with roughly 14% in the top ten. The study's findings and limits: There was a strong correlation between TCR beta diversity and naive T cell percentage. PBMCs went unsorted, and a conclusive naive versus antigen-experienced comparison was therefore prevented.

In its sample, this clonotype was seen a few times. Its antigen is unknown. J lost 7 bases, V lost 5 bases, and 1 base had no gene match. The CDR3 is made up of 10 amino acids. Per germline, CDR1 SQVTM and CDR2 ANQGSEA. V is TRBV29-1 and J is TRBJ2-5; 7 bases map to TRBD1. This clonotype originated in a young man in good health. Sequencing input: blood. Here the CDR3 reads CSVPGGTQYF. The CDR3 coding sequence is TGCAGCGTTCCAGGGGGGACCCAGTACTTC.